Shown below are 28 T cell receptor beta chains from a single sample sequenced in a study of blood T cell repertoires in COVID-19. This table comes from immunoSEQ multiplex PCR, and its TCRdb copy is limited to in-frame clones, with some not included. The sample lists some 140,000 clones; around nine tenths were seen once. The sequenced sample was peripheral blood. All receptors derive from a man between 65 and 79 years old with active COVID-19.

CDR3 coding DNA: TGTGCCAGCAGGACGACAGGGAATTCACCCCTCCACTTT. This translates into CASRTTGNSPLHF. The chain uses TRBV11-2 and TRBJ1-6, with 7 bases fitting TRBD1. CDR1 and CDR2 (germline): SGHAT, FQNNGV. Trimming at V came to 6 bases and at J to 7 bases, leaving 3 bases not matched to a gene. This CDR3 spans 13 amino acids.

The V gene is TRBV19, the J gene TRBJ2-2, with 7 bases matching TRBD1. The V gene end was trimmed by 6 bases and the J gene end by 4 bases; junction bases not matched to a gene: 5. Germline loops: CDR1 LNHDA, CDR2 SQIVND (reference sequence). This CDR3 is 14 amino acids long. The CDR3 region has the DNA TGTGCCAGTAGGAGGGGGCAACCCACCGGGGAGCTGTTTTTT. Protein product: CASRRGQPTGELFF. Combining the CDR3 with reference TRBV19 and TRBJ2-2 gives the whole variable domain DGGITQSPKYLFRKEGQNVTLSCEQNLNHDAMYWYRQDPGQGLRLIYYSQIVNDFQKGDIAEGYSVSREKKESFPLTVTSAQKNPTAFYLCASRRGQPTGELFFGEGSRLTVL.

The chain is built from TRBV10-1 and TRBJ1-4; D unresolved. The V and J ends lost 6 bases and 8 bases respectively, with 16 bases between them. The CDR3 spans 14 residues. From germline, CDR1 is WNHNN and CDR2 SYGVQD (reference sequence). Here the CDR3 DNA reads TGCGCCAGCAGGCGACCCCCGCGAGGCGAAAAACTGTTTTTT. Amino acid sequence: CASRRPPRGEKLFF.

The J gene is TRBJ1-1, the V gene TRBV5-4, with a weak D call TRBD1 (5 bases). CDR1 and CDR2 from the germline V gene are SGHNT and YYREEE (reference sequence). V was trimmed by 3 bases and J by 8 bases, leaving 14 bases between them. The CDR3 spans 13 residues. The CDR3 sequence is CASSSFDSSEAFF. CDR3 in DNA: TGTGCCAGCAGCTCCTTCGACAGCTCAGAAGCTTTCTTT.

The rearrangement links TRBV9 to TRBJ2-2, with a possible D match to TRBD1 (6 bases). Trimming cost V 4 bases and J 4 bases, with 14 bases left between them. Germline values: CDR1 SGDLS, CDR2 YYNGEE. The CDR3 sequence is 15 residues long. CDR3 protein: CASSPRGIGTGELFF. The CDR3 nucleotides read TGTGCCAGCAGCCCAAGGGGGATTGGCACCGGGGAGCTGTTTTTT.

This clone has a handful of counts. J is TRBJ1-2 and V is TRBV28; D gene uncertain. With 2 bases removed from V and 8 bases from J, the gap between germline ends came to 9 bases. This CDR3 spans 12 amino acids. Germline V lookup: CDR1 MDHEN, CDR2 SYDVKM. CDR3 bases: TGTGCCAGCAGTTTAGGACCGGGAGGCTACACCTTC. Residues: CASSLGPGGYTF.

This clone has only a few counts. The chain joins TRBV20-1 to TRBJ2-1; 8 bases map to TRBD2. CDR1 and CDR2 from the germline V gene are DFQATT and SNEGSKA (reference sequence). This CDR3 region has 15 residues. V dropped 3 bases and J dropped 8; count of bases not matched to a gene: 12. CDR3 DNA sequence: TGCAGTGCTAGTAAAAGGACTAGCCCTGGGGATGAGCAGTTCTTC. Translated, it gives CSASKRTSPGDEQFF.

V is TRBV6-5 and J is TRBJ2-7, with TRBD2 identical over 10 bases. The CDR3 runs to 14 residues. Trimming removed 10 bases from V and 4 bases from J; junction bases left unmatched: 10. CDR1 and CDR2 from the germline V gene are MNHEY and SVGAGI. The CDR3 sequence is CATRASGSLYEQYF. The CDR3 bases are TGTGCCACCCGGGCTAGCGGGAGCCTATACGAGCAGTACTTC.

This chain links TRBV7-6 with TRBJ2-5; 7 nucleotides match TRBD1. Looked up from germline, CDR1 is SGHVS and CDR2 is FNYEAQ. The CDR3 sequence is 14 residues long. V shed 3 bases, J shed 5 bases, and the junction held 6 bases outside the gene matches. CDR3 coding DNA: TGTGCCAGCAGCTTGACAGGGAAGGTGGAGACCCAGTACTTC. It codes for CASSLTGKVETQYF.

V gene TRBV14 combines with J gene TRBJ1-1, with D possibly matching TRBD1 (5 bases). There are 14 residues in the CDR3. V was trimmed by 2 bases and J by 7 bases, leaving 14 bases between them. Germline CDR1 is SGHDN and CDR2 is FVKESK. CDR3 sequence: CASSQRLGQGEAFF. As DNA, the CDR3 is TGTGCCAGCAGCCAACGCTTAGGGCAGGGTGAAGCTTTCTTT.

The V call is TRBV6-5, the J call TRBJ1-6; no firm D call. Germline V gene sequence: CDR1 MNHEY, CDR2 SVGAGI. The CDR3 is 13 residues long. V was cut by 4 bases and J by 8 bases, with 9 bases left in between. Here the CDR3 DNA reads TGTGCCAGCAGTTCCGGGTCCTATTCACCCCTCCACTTT. It specifies CASSSGSYSPLHF.

This CDR3 is CASSQNLGGETQYF. The CDR3 nucleotides are TGTGCCAGCAGCCAAAATCTGGGAGGAGAGACCCAGTACTTC. The chain recombines TRBV3-1 (or the pseudogene TRBV3-2) with TRBJ2-5; TRBD2 might be the D (6 bases). The ends were cut back, 2 bases at V and 4 bases at J, with 11 bases in the middle. Germline CDR1 reads LGHDT; CDR2 reads YNNKEL (reference sequence). This CDR3 spans 14 amino acids.

The J gene is TRBJ2-7, the V gene TRBV27, with 11 bases aligning to TRBD2. The CDR3 extends over 14 amino acids. CDR1 is MNHEY and CDR2 is SMNVEV in the germline V gene (reference sequence). Unmatched junction bases numbered 3, after V lost 6 bases and J lost 2 bases. The CDR3 sequence: CASRVAGGTYEQYF. As DNA, the CDR3 is TGTGCCAGCAGGGTAGCGGGAGGGACCTACGAGCAGTACTTC.

This clone was detected only a few times. The chain carries TRBV9 and TRBJ1-6, with TRBD1 identical over 7 bases. Germline CDR1 and CDR2: SGDLS and YYNGEE. The ends lost 3 bases at V and 1 base at J; junction bases unmatched: 7. The CDR3 contains 17 residues. CDR3 DNA sequence: TGTGCCAGCAGCGACAGACAGGGAAGTTCCTATAATTCACCCCTCCACTTT. This gives the protein CASSDRQGSSYNSPLHF.

J is TRBJ1-1 and V is TRBV6-5; D not resolved. V gave up 6 bases and J gave up 0 bases, with 8 bases separating them. Germline CDR1 is MNHEY and CDR2 is SVGAGI. The CDR3 totals 13 residues. CDR3 nucleotides: TGTGCCAGCAGCCTGGACTTGAACACTGAAGCTTTCTTT. It codes for CASSLDLNTEAFF.

The chain couples TRBV4-3 to TRBJ1-1; 7 bases are shared with TRBD1. With V trimmed by 4 bases and J by 4 bases, 9 bases remained unmatched. Germline-derived CDR1 and CDR2 are LGHNA and YSLEER. The CDR3 is 15 residues long. DNA for the CDR3: TGCGCCAGCAGCCTTAGATTACAGGGGCTCACTGAAGCTTTCTTT. Encoded protein: CASSLRLQGLTEAFF.

The chain joins TRBV19 to TRBJ2-7; a weak D match, TRBD1 (6 bases). Trimming took off 1 base at V and 2 bases at J, with 12 bases between the two ends. Germline loops: CDR1 LNHDA, CDR2 SQIVND (reference sequence). The CDR3 totals 15 residues. The CDR3 spells CASSIGGGPAYEQYF. For the CDR3, the DNA is TGTGCCAGTAGTATAGGAGGGGGTCCAGCCTACGAGCAGTACTTC.

The genes are TRBV30 and TRBJ1-1, with D hard to call. Per germline, CDR1 GTSNPN and CDR2 SVGIG (reference sequence). This CDR3 spans 12 amino acids. V was clipped by 5 bases and J by 6 bases, with 13 bases between them. CDR3 protein: CAWGQGRAEAFF. The DNA for the CDR3 is TGTGCCTGGGGTCAAGGGAGGGCTGAAGCTTTCTTT.

The J gene is TRBJ2-4, the V gene TRBV11-3; 9 bases fit TRBD2. This CDR3 has 19 residues. V gave up 5 bases and J gave up 0 bases; unmatched junction bases: 14. The germline V gene encodes CDR1 SGHNT and CDR2 YENEEA. CDR3 sequence reads: CASSEEGSGRPGAKNIQYF. CDR3 nucleotide sequence: TGTGCCAGCAGCGAGGAGGGAAGCGGGAGGCCGGGAGCCAAAAACATTCAGTACTTC.

The chain links TRBV11-1 to TRBJ2-1; 8 bases are a match to TRBD2. The germline V gene encodes CDR1 SGHAT and CDR2 FQDESV (reference sequence). Trimming cost V 6 bases and J 8 bases; bases outside gene matches: 9. The CDR3 length is 14 residues. DNA of the CDR3: TGTGCCAGCAGAGACCCCGGGACTAGAGATGAGCAGTTCTTC. Translating it yields CASRDPGTRDEQFF.

This sequence joins TRBV9 and TRBJ1-4; D is undetermined. The CDR3 sequence is 13 residues long. Germline lookup yields CDR1 SGDLS and CDR2 YYNGEE. Trimming pared 2 bases from V and 12 bases from J, leaving 14 bases between. The chain's CDR3 is CASSVGRVGELFF. In nucleotides, the CDR3 is TGTGCCAGCAGCGTCGGTCGCGTTGGAGAACTGTTTTTT.

This sequence joins TRBV6-5 and TRBJ1-6; maybe TRBD1 (6 bases). Trimming pared 6 bases from V and 9 bases from J, leaving 12 bases between. This CDR3 has 13 residues. Germline CDR1 reads MNHEY; CDR2 reads SVGAGI. The CDR3 spells CASRGHESSPLHF. As DNA, the CDR3 is TGTGCCAGCAGGGGACACGAAAGTTCACCCCTCCACTTT.

This clone was detected only once. The chain employs TRBV10-3 and TRBJ1-1, with D tentatively TRBD1 (6 bases). Germline V CDR1 and CDR2: ENHRY, SYGVKD. V was shortened by 1 base and J by 6 bases, with 9 bases between the two germline ends. The CDR3 runs to 13 residues. This chain's CDR3 is CAISELDSSEAFF. The CDR3 nucleotides are TGTGCCATCAGTGAGTTGGACAGCTCTGAAGCTTTCTTT.

The rearrangement uses TRBV5-4 and TRBJ1-1, with 8 bases matching TRBD1. Per the germline V gene, CDR1 is SGHNT and CDR2 is YYREEE (reference sequence). With V trimmed by 10 bases and J by 2 bases, 10 bases remained unmatched. The CDR3 consists of 14 residues. This CDR3 reads CAGFRTGSNTEAFF. The CDR3 nucleotides read TGTGCCGGATTCCGGACAGGGAGTAACACTGAAGCTTTCTTT.

The chain uses TRBV9 and TRBJ2-2; 9 bases match TRBD1. This CDR3 is 15 amino acids long. Germline assignment: CDR1 SGDLS and CDR2 YYNGEE. Trimming took 3 bases from V and 7 from J; bases not matched to a gene: 7. The CDR3 loop reads CASSANRGPGGELFF. CDR3 bases: TGTGCCAGCAGCGCCAACAGGGGGCCGGGCGGGGAGCTGTTTTTT.

The CDR3 DNA follows: TGTGCCAGCAGTTACCAGGAGGGGATTAATTCACCCCTCCACTTT. Translation gives CASSYQEGINSPLHF. The rearrangement links TRBV6-5 to TRBJ1-6; D is perhaps TRBD1 (5 bases). The V end was cut by 2 bases, the J end by 6 bases, with 11 bases between. The CDR3 is 15 amino acids. Germline V gene sequence: CDR1 MNHEY, CDR2 SVGAGI.

The V call is TRBV11-2, the J call TRBJ1-6; 9 bases line up with TRBD1. The length of the CDR3 is 14 residues. V trimming: 4 bases; J trimming: 7 bases; junction bases outside the gene matches: 2. Germline-derived CDR1 and CDR2 are SGHAT and FQNNGV. The CDR3 DNA sequence: TGTGCCAGCAGCTGGGGGACAGGGAATTCACCCCTCCACTTT. As protein: CASSWGTGNSPLHF. The whole variable domain, remainder taken from reference TRBV11-2 and TRBJ1-6, is EAGVAQSPRYKIIEKRQSVAFWCNPISGHATLYWYQQILGQGPKLLIQFQNNGVVDDSQLPKDRFSAERLKGVDSTLKIQPAKLEDSAVYLCASSWGTGNSPLHFGNGTRLTVT.

Worth noting for this clone: The sample holds other DNA sequences that translate to the same CDR3. The rearrangement links TRBV7-9 to TRBJ2-3; D is perhaps TRBD2 (6 bases). The CDR3 covers 15 residues. V gave up 5 bases and J gave up 1 base, with 13 bases separating them. CDR1 SEHNR and CDR2 FQNEAQ come from the germline V gene (reference sequence). CDR3 coding DNA: TGTGCCAGCAGCCCTCTCGGGGGAGGCACAGATACGCAGTATTTT. Translation: CASSPLGGGTDTQYF.